Here is one T cell receptor beta chain with its context. What it recognizes is unknown. This record comes from a study of vaccination and CD4 T cells after COVID-19. CD4+ T cells that had been cultured provided DNA sequenced with the Oncomine TCR Beta short-read assay. Each CDR3 protein gets one entry after TCRdb re-called the PCR reads with MiXCR. Counted here are 15,000 or so distinct CDR3 sequences, 50% to 70% occurring once; the ten biggest clones make up around 5.5%. Specified treatment: approximately 9-day PBMC culture with coronavirus spike peptide pools or control peptides (ViraFEST assay). The sequence was collected from a human donor who had recovered from COVID-19. The source was CD4+ T cells from blood, cultured in vitro, collected after SARS-CoV-2 vaccination.

CDR3 DNA: TGTGCCAGCAGTGGGGCAGGGAATCAGCCCCAGCATTTT. Translating it yields CASSGAGNQPQHF. V is TRBV25-1 and J is TRBJ1-5, with D possibly TRBD1 on 5 matching bases. Trimming cost V 4 bases and J 4 bases, with 8 bases left between them. Germline V gene data show CDR1 as MGHDK and CDR2 as SYGVNS. The CDR3 runs to 13 residues.